This T cell receptor (beta chain) came from a study of OX40 agonist ivuxolimab in advanced cancers. Background on the study: Administration of intravenous ivuxolimab to patients occurred every 2 weeks at 0.01 to 10 mg/kg. Patients assigned to dose escalation were diagnosed with hepatocellular carcinoma, melanoma, renal cell or head and neck cancer.

This CDR3 is 14 amino acids long. With V trimmed by 6 bases and J by 5 bases, 8 bases remained unmatched. CDR1 and CDR2 from the germline V gene are SEHNR and FQNEAQ (reference sequence). Generated by immunoSEQ multiplex PCR, the TCRdb table keeps only in-frame clones and is missing some. Found here are approximately 70,000 clones, 88% of them singletons; the top ten hold approximately 0.5%. Overall study findings and caveats: Nonresponders, in some cases, also had low normalized T-cell clonal expansion. Dosing at 0.1 to 3.0 mg/kg was accompanied by clonal expansion of CD4+ and CD8+ blood T cells by week 6.

Remarks on this clone: What it recognizes is unknown.

The receptor was isolated from an adult with an advanced solid tumor such as melanoma, head and neck, liver or kidney cancer. The sequencing used CD4+ or CD8+ T cells sorted from blood, collected in a trial of the OX40 agonist ivuxolimab. The chain couples TRBV7-9 to TRBJ1-2, with 8 bases identical to TRBD1. CDR3 sequence: CASSPPGGAYGYTF. CDR3 sequence (DNA): TGTGCCAGCAGTCCTCCAGGGGGCGCTTATGGCTACACCTTC. Together with reference TRBV7-9 and TRBJ1-2, the CDR3 gives the full variable domain: DTGVSQNPRHKITKRGQNVTFRCDPISEHNRLYWYRQTLGQGPEFLTYFQNEAQLEKSRLLSDRFSAERPKGSFSTLEIQRTEQGDSAMYLCASSPPGGAYGYTFGSGTRLTVV.